The 16 T cell receptor beta chains given below trace back to one sample, sequenced in a study of T cell changes during pregnancy in multiple sclerosis. Only in-frame clones appear in the TCRdb table, and some are missing; sequencing was by immunoSEQ multiplex PCR. The sample includes tens of thousands of clones, approximately 91% of them seen just once. The starting material was peripheral blood, obtained in the first trimester of pregnancy. All receptors derive from a female donor with multiple sclerosis, enrolled in a pregnancy study.

The chain recombines TRBV21-1 with TRBJ2-7; TRBD1 is taken as the D call from the table, unchecked against the DNA. TRBV21-1 is assigned pseudogene status. This CDR3 spans 15 amino acids. The DNA of the CDR3 is TGTGCCAGCAGCGTAAGGGGACAGACCACCTACGAGCAGTACTTC. This translates into CASSVRGQTTYEQYF.

The genes are TRBV5-1 and TRBJ2-7; 7 nucleotides line up with TRBD1. Germline lookup yields CDR1 SGHRS and CDR2 YFSETQ. The CDR3 covers 14 residues. J gave up 4 bases and V 0 bases, and 4 bases lay outside the gene matches. The chain's CDR3 is CASSLVTGAYEQYF. The CDR3 nucleotides read TGCGCCAGCAGCTTGGTAACAGGGGCATACGAGCAGTACTTC.

V usage is TRBV18 and J usage is TRBJ2-7; 7 bases map to TRBD2. This CDR3 has 15 amino acids. V gave up 6 bases and J gave up 0 bases; unmatched junction bases: 8. CDR1 and CDR2 from the germline V gene are KGHSH and LQKENI. The CDR3 protein is CASSRSSGNSYEQYF. CDR3 coding DNA: TGTGCCAGCTCGCGTAGCAGCGGGAACTCCTACGAGCAGTACTTC.

The rearrangement links TRBV21-1 to TRBJ2-5; the table names TRBD1, a call not compared with the DNA. TRBV21-1 represents a pseudogene. This CDR3 contains 15 residues. The CDR3 is CASSPPGGRQETQYF. The CDR3 coding sequence is TGTGCCAGCAGCCCCCCAGGGGGCCGGCAAGAGACCCAGTACTTC.

The chain joins TRBV10-2 to TRBJ2-1, with 15 bases matching TRBD2. V lost 5 bases, J lost 10 bases, and 6 bases stayed unmatched. The CDR3 extends over 15 amino acids. Germline CDR1 and CDR2: WSHSY and SAAADI. The CDR3 loop is CASSRGLAGGGEQFF. DNA for the CDR3: TGCGCCAGCAGTAGGGGACTAGCGGGGGGTGGGGAGCAGTTCTTC.

V and J are TRBV11-3 and TRBJ2-2, with TRBD2 identical over 13 bases. CDR3 length equals 17 residues. The V gene end was trimmed by 5 bases and the J gene end by 6 bases; junction bases not matched to a gene: 9. CDR1 is SGHNT and CDR2 is YENEEA in the germline V gene. CDR3: CASSEGLAGTFAGELFF. The CDR3 DNA follows: TGTGCCAGCAGCGAGGGACTAGCGGGAACGTTTGCCGGGGAGCTGTTTTTT. The whole variable domain, filled in from reference TRBV11-3 and TRBJ2-2, reads EAGVVQSPRYKIIEKKQPVAFWCNPISGHNTLYWYLQNLGQGPELLIRYENEEAVDDSQLPKDRFSAERLKGVDSTLKIQPAELGDSAVYLCASSEGLAGTFAGELFFGEGSRLTVL.

The chain recombines TRBV9 with TRBJ2-7; TRBD2 agrees at 8 bases. This CDR3 has 14 residues. The germline CDR1 and CDR2 sequences are SGDLS and YYNGEE. V shed 4 bases and J 3 bases; nucleotides not matched to a gene: 6. CDR3 nucleotide sequence: TGTGCCAGCAGCCTCTCCGGGACTAGCTACGAGCAGTACTTC. Its translation is CASSLSGTSYEQYF.

The rearrangement joins TRBV4-1 to TRBJ2-7; 8 bases line up with TRBD1. The J segment lost 1 base and the V segment lost 4 bases, leaving 12 bases of the junction unmatched. From germline, CDR1 is MGHRA and CDR2 YSYEKL. This CDR3 comprises 17 residues. The CDR3 DNA reads as TGCGCCAGCAGCCGCTTCCGACAGGGGCCACCTTCCTACGAGCAGTACTTC. This encodes CASSRFRQGPPSYEQYF.

The genes are TRBV2 and TRBJ2-7; 10 bases align to TRBD2. The CDR3 contains 12 residues. Trimming took 7 bases from V and 6 from J; bases not matched to a gene: 3. Germline V gene data show CDR1 as SNHLY and CDR2 as FYNNEI. Written as DNA, the CDR3 is TGTGCCAGCAAGGGACTAGCGAGCGAGCAGTACTTC. Translated: CASKGLASEQYF.

The rearrangement uses TRBV5-6 and TRBJ2-3, with TRBD2 matching over 9 bases. Germline CDR1 SGHDT, CDR2 YYEEEE. CDR3 length equals 17 residues. V was pared by 1 base and J by 1 base, with 7 bases of the junction left unmatched. The CDR3 is CASSLLPGLAGTDTQYF. The CDR3 DNA sequence: TGTGCCAGCAGCTTGTTACCGGGACTAGCTGGCACAGATACGCAGTATTTT.

The CDR3 nucleotides read TGTGCCAGCAGCCGCACAGGGGGCCCGTCCTACGAGCAGTACTTC. Translated, it gives CASSRTGGPSYEQYF. The chain is built from TRBV6-6 and TRBJ2-7; 9 bases agree with TRBD1. The CDR3 has 15 amino acids. V was pared by 6 bases and J by 1 base, with 7 bases of the junction left unmatched. Germline V gene lookup returns CDR1 MNHNY and CDR2 SVGAGI (reference sequence).

This clone was recorded once. J is TRBJ2-7 and V is TRBV4-1, with TRBD2 identical over 11 bases. Germline V gene sequence: CDR1 MGHRA, CDR2 YSYEKL. The CDR3 is made up of 18 amino acids. V shed 0 bases and J 3 bases; nucleotides not matched to a gene: 10. CDR3 sequence: CASSQDGSTSGSRYEQYF. The CDR3 coding sequence is TGCGCCAGCAGCCAAGATGGGAGCACTAGCGGGAGCCGCTACGAGCAGTACTTC.

The rearrangement uses TRBV6-1 and TRBJ1-1; the D is unclear. The CDR3 totals 14 residues. Trimming took 3 bases from V and 2 from J, leaving 10 bases between them. Germline V gene data show CDR1 as MNHNS and CDR2 as SASEGT. The CDR3 bases are TGTGCCAGCAGTGATCTGTCTCTAAACACTGAAGCTTTCTTT. It yields the protein CASSDLSLNTEAFF.

The chain couples TRBV10-3 to TRBJ2-2; no clear D gene. The V end lost 7 bases, the J end lost 4 bases, and 13 bases lay between the germline ends. The length of the CDR3 is 14 residues. The germline V gene encodes CDR1 ENHRY and CDR2 SYGVKD. The CDR3 loop reads CAITREVVTGELFF. The DNA of the CDR3 is TGTGCCATCACTCGAGAGGTTGTCACCGGGGAGCTGTTTTTT.

The chain combines TRBV12-5 with TRBJ1-2; a possible D gene is TRBD1 (6 bases). The CDR3 consists of 13 residues. Per germline, CDR1 LGHNT and CDR2 FRNRAP. Between the trimmed V and J ends, which lost 5 bases and 5 bases, there was a span of 12 bases. CDR3 loop: CASGTPGQYGYTF. The CDR3 DNA follows: TGTGCTAGTGGTACACCGGGACAATATGGCTACACCTTC.

The chain links TRBV14 to TRBJ2-1; TRBD2 matches at 9 bases. Germline assignment: CDR1 SGHDN and CDR2 FVKESK. V dropped 1 base and J dropped 8; count of bases not matched to a gene: 6. The CDR3 is made up of 15 amino acids. CDR3 in amino acids: CASSQVLAGIDEQFF. DNA of the CDR3: TGTGCCAGCAGCCAAGTTCTAGCGGGAATCGATGAGCAGTTCTTC.